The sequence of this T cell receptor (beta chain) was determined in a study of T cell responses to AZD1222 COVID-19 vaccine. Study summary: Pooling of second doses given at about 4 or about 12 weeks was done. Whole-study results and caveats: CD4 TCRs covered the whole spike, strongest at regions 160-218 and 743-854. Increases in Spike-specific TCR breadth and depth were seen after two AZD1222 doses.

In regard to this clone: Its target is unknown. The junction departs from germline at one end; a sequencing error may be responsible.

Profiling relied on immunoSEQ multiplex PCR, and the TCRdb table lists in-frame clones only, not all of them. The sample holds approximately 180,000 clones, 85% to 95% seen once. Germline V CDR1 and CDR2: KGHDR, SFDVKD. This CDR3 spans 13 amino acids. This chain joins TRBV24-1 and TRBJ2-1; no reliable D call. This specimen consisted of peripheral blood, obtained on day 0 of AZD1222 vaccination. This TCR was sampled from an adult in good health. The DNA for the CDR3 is TGTGCCACCAGTGATGGAGTCTACACTGAGCAGTTCTTC. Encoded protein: CATSDGVYTEQFF.